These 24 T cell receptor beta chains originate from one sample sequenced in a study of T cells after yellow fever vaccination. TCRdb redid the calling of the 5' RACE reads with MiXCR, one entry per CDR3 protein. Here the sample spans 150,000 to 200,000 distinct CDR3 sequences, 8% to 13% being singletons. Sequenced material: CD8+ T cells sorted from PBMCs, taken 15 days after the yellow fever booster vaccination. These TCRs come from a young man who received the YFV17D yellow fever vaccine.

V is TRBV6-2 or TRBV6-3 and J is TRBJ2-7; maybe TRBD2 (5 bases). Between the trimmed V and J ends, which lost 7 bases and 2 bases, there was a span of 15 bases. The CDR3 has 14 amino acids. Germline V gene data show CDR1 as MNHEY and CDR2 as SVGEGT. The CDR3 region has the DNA TGTGCCAGCACCAAACGGGGTTTAGCCTACGAGCAGTACGTC. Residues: CASTKRGLAYEQYV.

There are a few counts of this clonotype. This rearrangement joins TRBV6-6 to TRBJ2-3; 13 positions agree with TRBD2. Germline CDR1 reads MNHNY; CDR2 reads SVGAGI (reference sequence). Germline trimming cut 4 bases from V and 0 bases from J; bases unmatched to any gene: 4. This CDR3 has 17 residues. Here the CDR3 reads CASSSRTSGGSTDTQYF. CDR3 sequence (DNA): TGTGCCAGCAGTTCCCGGACTAGCGGGGGTAGCACAGATACGCAGTATTTT.

The CDR3 spells CASSPPRGEYEQYV. The CDR3 nucleotides read TGTGCCAGCAGTCCACCGCGGGGGGAGTACGAGCAGTACGTC. This chain connects TRBV7-9 to TRBJ2-7; 8 bases match TRBD2. The V and J ends lost 6 bases and 4 bases, in that order; junction bases with no gene match: 8. Germline V gene lookup returns CDR1 SEHNR and CDR2 FQNEAQ (reference sequence). This CDR3 has 14 residues.

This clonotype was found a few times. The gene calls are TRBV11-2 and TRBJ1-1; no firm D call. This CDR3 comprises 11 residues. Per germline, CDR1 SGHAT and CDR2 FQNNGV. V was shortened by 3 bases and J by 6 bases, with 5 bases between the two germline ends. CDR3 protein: CASSFPPEAFF. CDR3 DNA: TGTGCCAGCAGCTTCCCCCCTGAAGCTTTCTTT.

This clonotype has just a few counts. Written as DNA, the CDR3 is TGCAGTGCTACCAAACTAGCGGGGGGGTCTACAGATACGCAGTATTTT. Amino acids: CSATKLAGGSTDTQYF. This chain uses TRBV20-1 with TRBJ2-3; 13 bases map to TRBD2. This CDR3 region has 16 residues. The germline CDR1 and CDR2 sequences are DFQATT and SNEGSKA (reference sequence). The trim removed 4 bases at V and 3 bases at J, leaving 7 bases unmatched.

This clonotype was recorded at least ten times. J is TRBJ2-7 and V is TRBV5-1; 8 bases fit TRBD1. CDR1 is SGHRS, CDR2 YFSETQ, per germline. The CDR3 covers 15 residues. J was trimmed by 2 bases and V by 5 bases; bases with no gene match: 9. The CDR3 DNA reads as TGCGCCAGCAGACCGCCGGGACAGGACCCCTACGAGCAGTACTTC. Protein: CASRPPGQDPYEQYF.

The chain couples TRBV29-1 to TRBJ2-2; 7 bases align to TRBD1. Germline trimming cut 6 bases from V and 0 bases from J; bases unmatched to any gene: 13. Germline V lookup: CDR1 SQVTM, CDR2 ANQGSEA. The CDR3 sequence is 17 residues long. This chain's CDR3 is CSVAGTDESSNTGELFF. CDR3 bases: TGCAGCGTCGCCGGGACAGATGAATCATCGAACACCGGGGAGCTGTTTTTT.

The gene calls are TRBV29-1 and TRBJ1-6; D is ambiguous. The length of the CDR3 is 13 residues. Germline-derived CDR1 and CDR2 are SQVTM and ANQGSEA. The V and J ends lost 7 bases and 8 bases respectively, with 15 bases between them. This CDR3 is CSARIGLDSPLHF. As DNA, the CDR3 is TGCAGCGCCCGTATTGGTTTGGATTCACCCCTCCACTTT.

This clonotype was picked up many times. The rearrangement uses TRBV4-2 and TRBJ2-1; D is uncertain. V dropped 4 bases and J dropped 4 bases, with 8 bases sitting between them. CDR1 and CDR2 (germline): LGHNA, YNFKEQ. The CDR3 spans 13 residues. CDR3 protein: CASSLTRYNEQFF. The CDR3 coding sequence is TGTGCCAGCAGCCTCACACGGTACAATGAGCAGTTCTTC.

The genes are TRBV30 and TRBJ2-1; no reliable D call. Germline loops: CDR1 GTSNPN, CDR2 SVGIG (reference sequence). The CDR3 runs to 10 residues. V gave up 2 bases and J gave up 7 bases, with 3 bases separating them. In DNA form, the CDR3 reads TGTGCCTGGAGTAAGAATGAGCAGTTCTTC. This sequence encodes CAWSKNEQFF.

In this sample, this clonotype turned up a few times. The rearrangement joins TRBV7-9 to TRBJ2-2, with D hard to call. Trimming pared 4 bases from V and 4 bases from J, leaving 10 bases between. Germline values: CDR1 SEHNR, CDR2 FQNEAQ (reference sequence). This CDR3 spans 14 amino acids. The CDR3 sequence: CASSSGYSTGELFF. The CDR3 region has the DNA TGTGCCAGCAGCTCCGGGTACAGCACCGGGGAGCTGTTTTTT.

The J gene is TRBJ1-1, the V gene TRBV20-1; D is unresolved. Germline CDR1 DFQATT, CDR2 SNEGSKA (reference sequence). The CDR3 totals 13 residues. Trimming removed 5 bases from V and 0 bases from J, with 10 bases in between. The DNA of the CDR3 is TGCAGTGCTGGCGCCATTATGAACACTGAAGCTTTCTTT. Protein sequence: CSAGAIMNTEAFF.

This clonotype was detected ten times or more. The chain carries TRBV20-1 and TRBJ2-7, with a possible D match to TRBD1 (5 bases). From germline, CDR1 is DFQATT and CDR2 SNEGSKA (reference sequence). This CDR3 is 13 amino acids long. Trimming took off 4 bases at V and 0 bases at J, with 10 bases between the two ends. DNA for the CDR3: TGCAGTGCTACCGGTCAGGGCTCCTACGAGCAGTACGTC. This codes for CSATGQGSYEQYV.

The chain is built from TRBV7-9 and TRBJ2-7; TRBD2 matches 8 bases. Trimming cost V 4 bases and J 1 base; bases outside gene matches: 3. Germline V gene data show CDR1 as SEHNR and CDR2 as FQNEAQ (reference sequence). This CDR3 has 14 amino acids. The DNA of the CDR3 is TGTGCCAGCAGCTCCGGGGGGGGGTCCTACGAGCAGTACTTC. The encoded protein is CASSSGGGSYEQYF.

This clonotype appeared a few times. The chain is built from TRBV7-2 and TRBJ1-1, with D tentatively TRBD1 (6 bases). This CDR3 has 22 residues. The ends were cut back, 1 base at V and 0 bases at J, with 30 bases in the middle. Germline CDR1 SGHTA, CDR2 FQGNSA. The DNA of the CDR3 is TGTGCCAGCAGCTTAGTGACCATGACAGGACTCCTCGCCAGCCTCATGAACACTGAAGCTTTCTTT. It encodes CASSLVTMTGLLASLMNTEAFF.

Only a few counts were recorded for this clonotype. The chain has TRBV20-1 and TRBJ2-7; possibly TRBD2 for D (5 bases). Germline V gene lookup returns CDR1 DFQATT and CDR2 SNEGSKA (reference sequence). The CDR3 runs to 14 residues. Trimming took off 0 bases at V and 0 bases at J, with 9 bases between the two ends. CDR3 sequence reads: CSARDAGSSYEQYV. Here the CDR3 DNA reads TGCAGTGCTAGAGATGCGGGTAGCTCCTACGAGCAGTACGTC.

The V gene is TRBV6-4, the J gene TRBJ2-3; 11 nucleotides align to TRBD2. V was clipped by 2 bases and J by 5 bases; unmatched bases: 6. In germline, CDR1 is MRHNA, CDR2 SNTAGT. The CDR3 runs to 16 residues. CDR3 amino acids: CASSDHFGTSGDTQYF. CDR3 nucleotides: TGTGCCAGCAGTGACCACTTTGGGACTAGCGGAGATACGCAGTATTTT.

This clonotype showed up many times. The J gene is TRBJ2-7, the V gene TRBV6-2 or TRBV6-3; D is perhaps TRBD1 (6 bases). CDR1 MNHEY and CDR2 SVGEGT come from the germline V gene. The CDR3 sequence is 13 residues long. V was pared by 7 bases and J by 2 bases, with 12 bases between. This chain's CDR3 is CASNLDSPYEQYF. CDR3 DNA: TGTGCCAGCAACTTGGACAGCCCCTACGAGCAGTACTTC.

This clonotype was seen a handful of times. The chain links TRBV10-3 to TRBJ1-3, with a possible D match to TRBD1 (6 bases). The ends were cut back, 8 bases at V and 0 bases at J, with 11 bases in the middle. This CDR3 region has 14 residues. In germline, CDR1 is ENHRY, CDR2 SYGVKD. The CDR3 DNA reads TGTGCCATCGGACAGCATATCTCTGGAAACACCATATATTTT. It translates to CAIGQHISGNTIYF.

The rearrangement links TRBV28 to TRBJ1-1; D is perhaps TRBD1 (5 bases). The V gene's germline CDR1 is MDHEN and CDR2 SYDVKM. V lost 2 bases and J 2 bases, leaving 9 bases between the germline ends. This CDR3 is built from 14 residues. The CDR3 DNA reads TGTGCCAGCAGTTTACCGGGACGCAACACTGAAGCTTTCTTT. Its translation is CASSLPGRNTEAFF.

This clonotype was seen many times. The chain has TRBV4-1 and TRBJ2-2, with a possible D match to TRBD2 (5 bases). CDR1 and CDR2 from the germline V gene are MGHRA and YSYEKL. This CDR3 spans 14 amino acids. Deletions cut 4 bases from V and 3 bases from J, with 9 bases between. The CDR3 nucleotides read TGCGCCAGCAGCCCGGACGGGGACACCGGGGAGCTGTTTTTT. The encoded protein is CASSPDGDTGELFF.

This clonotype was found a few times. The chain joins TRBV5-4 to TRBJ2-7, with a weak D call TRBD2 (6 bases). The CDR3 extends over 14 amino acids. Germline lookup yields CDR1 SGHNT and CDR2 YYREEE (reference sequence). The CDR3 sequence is CVSSPGFPGDEQYV. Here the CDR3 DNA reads TGTGTCAGCAGCCCCGGCTTCCCGGGGGACGAGCAGTACGTC.

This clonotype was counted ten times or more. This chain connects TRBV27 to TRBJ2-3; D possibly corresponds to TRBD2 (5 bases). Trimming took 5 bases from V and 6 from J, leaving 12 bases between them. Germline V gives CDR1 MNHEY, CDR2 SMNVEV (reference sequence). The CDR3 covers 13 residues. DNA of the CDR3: TGTGCCAGCAGTCCTAGCAGCGCGGATACGCAGTATTTT. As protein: CASSPSSADTQYF.

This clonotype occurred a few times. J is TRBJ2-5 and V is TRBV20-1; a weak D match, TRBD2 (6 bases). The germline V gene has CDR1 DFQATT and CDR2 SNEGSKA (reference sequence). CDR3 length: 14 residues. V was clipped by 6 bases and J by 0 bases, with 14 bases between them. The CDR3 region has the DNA TGCAGTGCCAGGAGGGGAGTAAACCAAGAGACCCAGTACTTC. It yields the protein CSARRGVNQETQYF.